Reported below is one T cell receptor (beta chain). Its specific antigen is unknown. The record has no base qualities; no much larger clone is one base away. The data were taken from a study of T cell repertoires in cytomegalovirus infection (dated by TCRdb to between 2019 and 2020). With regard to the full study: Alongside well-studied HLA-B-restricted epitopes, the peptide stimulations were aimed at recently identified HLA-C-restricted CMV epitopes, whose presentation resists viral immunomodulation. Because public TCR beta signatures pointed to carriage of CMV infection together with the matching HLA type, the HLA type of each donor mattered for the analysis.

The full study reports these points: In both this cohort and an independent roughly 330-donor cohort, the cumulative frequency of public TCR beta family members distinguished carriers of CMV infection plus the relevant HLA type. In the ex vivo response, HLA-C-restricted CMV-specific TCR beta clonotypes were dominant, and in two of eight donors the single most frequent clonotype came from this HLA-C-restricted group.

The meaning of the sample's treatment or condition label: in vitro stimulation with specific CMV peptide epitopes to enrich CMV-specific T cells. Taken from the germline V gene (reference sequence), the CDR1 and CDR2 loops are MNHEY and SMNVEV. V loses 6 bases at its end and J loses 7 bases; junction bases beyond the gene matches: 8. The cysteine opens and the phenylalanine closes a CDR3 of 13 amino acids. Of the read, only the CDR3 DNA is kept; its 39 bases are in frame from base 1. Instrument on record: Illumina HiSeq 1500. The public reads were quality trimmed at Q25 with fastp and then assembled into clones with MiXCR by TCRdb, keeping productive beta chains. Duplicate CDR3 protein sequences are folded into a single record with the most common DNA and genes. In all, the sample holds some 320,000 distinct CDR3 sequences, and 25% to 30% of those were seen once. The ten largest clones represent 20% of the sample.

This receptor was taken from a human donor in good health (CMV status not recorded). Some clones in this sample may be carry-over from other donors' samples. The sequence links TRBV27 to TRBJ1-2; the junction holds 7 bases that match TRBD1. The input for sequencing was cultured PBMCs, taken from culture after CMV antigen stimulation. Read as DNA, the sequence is TGTGCCAGCAGCCCGACGACAGGGCTTGGCTACACCTTC. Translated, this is CASSPTTGLGYTF.